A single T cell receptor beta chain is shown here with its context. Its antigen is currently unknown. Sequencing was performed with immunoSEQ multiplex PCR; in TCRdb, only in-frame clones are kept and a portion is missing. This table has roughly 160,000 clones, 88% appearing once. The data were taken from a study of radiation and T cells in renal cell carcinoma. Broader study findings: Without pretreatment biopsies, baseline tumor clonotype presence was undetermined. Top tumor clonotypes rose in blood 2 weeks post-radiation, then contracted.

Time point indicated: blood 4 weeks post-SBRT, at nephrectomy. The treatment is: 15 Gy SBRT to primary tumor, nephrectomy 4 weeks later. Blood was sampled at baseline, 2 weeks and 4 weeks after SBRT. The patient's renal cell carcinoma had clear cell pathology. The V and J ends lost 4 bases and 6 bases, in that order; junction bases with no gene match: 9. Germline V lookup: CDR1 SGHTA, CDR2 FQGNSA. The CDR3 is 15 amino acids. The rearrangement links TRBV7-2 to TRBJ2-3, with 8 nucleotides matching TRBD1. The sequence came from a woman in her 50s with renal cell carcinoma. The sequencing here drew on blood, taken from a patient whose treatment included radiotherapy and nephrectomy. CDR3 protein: CASSSKTGESDTQYF. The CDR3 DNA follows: TGTGCCAGCAGCTCTAAGACAGGGGAAAGTGATACGCAGTATTTT.